This T cell receptor (beta chain) stems from a study of Ad26.COV2.S vaccination and SARS-CoV-2 variants. General study results and limits: The study found higher spike-specific TCR breadth in vaccine than placebo recipients.

Treatment: roughly 19 received Ad26.COV2.S at low or high dose, single or two shots; about 5 received placebo; per-sample allocation not given. Each sample was drawn 63 days after the first injection (of vaccine or placebo). V lost 7 bases to trimming and J lost 8 bases, with 14 bases between them. The CDR3 runs 13 residues. For this clone: The antigen is not known.

Produced via immunoSEQ multiplex PCR; TCRdb's table is partial and in-frame only. The repertoire has 300,000 to 350,000 clones, 88% of them found once; the top ten carry around 5.8%. V and J are TRBV12-3 or TRBV12-4 and TRBJ1-4; D ambiguous. The input for sequencing was peripheral blood, taken in a trial of Ad26.COV2.S vaccine versus placebo. This TCR came from a person between 18 and 65 years old who received the Ad26.COV2.S COVID-19 vaccine or a placebo. The CDR3 protein is CASTTPGTEKLFF. The CDR3 DNA reads as TGTGCCAGCACCACCCCCGGCACGGAAAAACTGTTTTTT.